A selection of T cell receptor beta chains follows, all from one sample in a study of breast tumors, draining lymph nodes, adjacent tissues. TCRdb re-derived calls from the multiplex PCR reads in MiXCR, one entry per CDR3 protein. The sample has tens of thousands of distinct CDR3 sequences; about 23% are singletons. The specimen was breast tumor tissue. The receptors shown here come from a female donor with breast cancer. Some clones in this sample may be carry-over from other donors' samples. The CDR3 runs from the conserved cysteine through the conserved F or W. A D gene is named only where the DNA matches it firmly. The size field is filled for only some rows; it gives once, few, many or a size class.

d_gene	v_gene	abundance	j_gene	CDR3nt	CDR3aa
TRBD2	TRBV29-1	.	TRBJ2-5	TGCAGCGTTAAGAGCGGGAGGGCTGAGACCCAGTACTTC	CSVKSGRAETQYF
TRBD2	TRBV5-1	many	TRBJ2-3	TGCGCCAGCAGCTTGGGAGTAGGTCTAGCGGTCACAGATACGCAGTATTTT	CASSLGVGLAVTDTQYF
.	TRBV3-1	few	TRBJ2-5	TGTGCCAGCAGCTACGGGCGGGGACAAGAGACCCAGTACTTC	CASSYGRGQETQYF
.	TRBV6-5	.	TRBJ2-2	TGTGCCAGCAGTTACCGAGGGGATGGGACCGGGGAGCTGTTTTTT	CASSYRGDGTGELFF
TRBD1	TRBV11-2	many	TRBJ2-5	TGTGCCAGCAGACCGGTTGGGGACAGGGGTAGAAAGACCCAGTACTTC	CASRPVGDRGRKTQYF
.	TRBV5-1	medium-sized	TRBJ2-1	TGCGCCAGCAGCTTTAGTCTCCATGAGCAGTTCTTC	CASSFSLHEQFF
.	TRBV7-9	medium-sized	TRBJ1-2	TGTGCCAGCAGCGGGGTCGACCCGGCCTATGGCTACACCTTC	CASSGVDPAYGYTF
TRBD2	TRBV20-1	few	TRBJ2-1	TGCAGTGCTACCAGCGGGACCTGGCGCGATGAGCAGTTCTTC	CSATSGTWRDEQFF
TRBD2	TRBV9	few	TRBJ2-2	TGTGCCAGCAGCGTATCGGGACTAGTGAACACCGGGGAGCTGTTTTTT	CASSVSGLVNTGELFF
.	TRBV6-1	many	TRBJ1-5	TGTGCCAGCAGGGAGACCTGGGGCAATCAGCCCCAGCATTTT	CASRETWGNQPQHF
.	TRBV7-9	few	TRBJ2-1	TGTGCCAGCAGCCCAGCTACGCAGGAGCAGTTCTTC	CASSPATQEQFF
.	TRBV20-1	.	TRBJ1-1	TGCAGTGCTAGAGGATTGGTGGCAGGGAAGTGGGACACTGAAGCTTTCTTT	CSARGLVAGKWDTEAFF
.	TRBV19	few	TRBJ2-2	TGTGCCAGTGGGGTCCCCAGGGCCGGGGAGCTGTTTTTT	CASGVPRAGELFF
.	TRBV3-1	many	TRBJ2-7	TGTGCCAGCAGCCAAGAAATAGGGAATACCTACGAGCAGTACTTC	CASSQEIGNTYEQYF
TRBD1	TRBV6-5	many	TRBJ1-6	TGTGCCAGCAAGGGACAGGGGAATTCACCCCTCCACTTT	CASKGQGNSPLHF
TRBD2	TRBV7-2	many	TRBJ2-7	TGTGCCAGCAGCATGGGACTAGCCTACGAGCAGTACTTC	CASSMGLAYEQYF
TRBD2	TRBV5-1	few	TRBJ2-1	TGCGCCAGCAAGTCATCTACCAGCGGCGGGGGTACTTACAATGAGCAGTTCTTC	CASKSSTSGGGTYNEQFF
.	TRBV4-2	many	TRBJ1-2	TGTGCCAGCAGCCAAGATTTGGCAGGGTTCTATGGCTACACCTTC	CASSQDLAGFYGYTF
.	TRBV28	many	TRBJ1-3	TGTGCCAGCAAACGGGGCACAGCCTCTGGAAACACCATATATTTT	CASKRGTASGNTIYF
TRBD1	TRBV2	many	TRBJ1-2	TGTGCCAGAAGGGACAGGGCCCTCTTGGATAACTATGGCTACACCTTC	CARRDRALLDNYGYTF
TRBD1	TRBV3-1	few	TRBJ2-5	TGTGCCAGCAGCCCGGGGACAGGGGGCCGGGAGACCCAGTACTTC	CASSPGTGGRETQYF
.	TRBV4-1	many	TRBJ2-7	TGCGCCAGCAGCCATCCCCACAGAGGGCCAACCTCCTACGAGCAGTACTTC	CASSHPHRGPTSYEQYF
.	TRBV19	many	TRBJ2-7	TGTGCCAGTAGCCCCGGGAACTACGAGCAGTACTTC	CASSPGNYEQYF
.	TRBV14	few	TRBJ2-1	TGTGCCAGCAGCCCTCGAGCCTACAATGAGCAGTTCTTC	CASSPRAYNEQFF
TRBD2	TRBV11-2	many	TRBJ2-5	TGTGCCAGCAGGCCCTGGGGAGCGGGGCTGGGGGAGACCCAGTACTTC	CASRPWGAGLGETQYF
.	TRBV27	many	TRBJ1-6	TGTGCCAGCAGCCGAGAGAGGTTGCATTCACCCCTCCACTTT	CASSRERLHSPLHF
TRBD1	TRBV11-2	many	TRBJ1-5	TGTGCCAGCAGCCGGGGACAGAACAATCAGCCCCAGCATTTT	CASSRGQNNQPQHF
TRBD2	TRBV27	.	TRBJ2-1	TGTGCCAGCGCATCCTCCGGGACTAGCGGGAGCGGTGAGCAGTTCTTC	CASASSGTSGSGEQFF
.	TRBV4-1	.	TRBJ2-1	TGCGCCAGCAGCCGCACGACTAGCTCCTACAATGAGCAGTTCTTC	CASSRTTSSYNEQFF
.	TRBV27	.	TRBJ2-1	TGTGCCAGCAGTCCCCTCCTGGCCGGTACCTACAATGAGCAGTTCTTC	CASSPLLAGTYNEQFF
TRBD2	TRBV9	many	TRBJ2-7	TGTGCCAGCAGCGAAGGCCTAGCGGGGTCCTACGAGCAGTACTTC	CASSEGLAGSYEQYF
TRBD1	TRBV6-5	.	TRBJ2-2	TGTGCCAGCAGTTACTCGAACAGGGGAGCCGGGGAGCTGTTTTTT	CASSYSNRGAGELFF
.	TRBV4-1	many	TRBJ2-7	TGCGCCAGCAGCCAAGATAGCGACAGCCCCTACGAGCAGTACTTC	CASSQDSDSPYEQYF
TRBD1	TRBV18	many	TRBJ1-6	TGTGCCAGCTCGACGAGGACAGGGGAGGATAATTCACCCCTCCACTTT	CASSTRTGEDNSPLHF
.	TRBV6-1	many	TRBJ2-7	TGTGCCAGCAGTCTGGACTACTACGAGCAGTACTTC	CASSLDYYEQYF
.	TRBV7-3	many	TRBJ2-7	TGTGCCAGCAGCGTGAGCGGGGGACAGGCCGACGAGCAGTACTTC	CASSVSGGQADEQYF
.	TRBV7-3	many	TRBJ1-2	TGTGCCAGCAGCCCAAGCGGCAGGGGTGATGGCTACACCTTC	CASSPSGRGDGYTF
.	TRBV20-1	many	TRBJ1-5	TGCAGTGCTAGATTGGCGGGGGCCCACAATCAGCCCCAGCATTTT	CSARLAGAHNQPQHF
TRBD1	TRBV10-3	many	TRBJ1-5	TGTGCCATCGGGACAGGAAATCAGCCCCAGCATTTT	CAIGTGNQPQHF
.	TRBV10-3	.	TRBJ2-5	TGTGCCATCAGTGAACAACGGGACGTGACCCAGTACTTC	CAISEQRDVTQYF